This entry lists 27 T cell receptor beta chains sequenced from one sample in a study of cytomegalovirus exposure and HLA in healthy donors. 60 Vbeta and 13 Jbeta primers were used in PCR. Only in-frame clones appear in the TCRdb table, and some are missing; sequencing was by immunoSEQ multiplex PCR. The sample holds 150,000 to 200,000 clones, around four fifths seen once. Material for sequencing was PBMCs. The receptors originated from a female donor in good health and CMV-seronegative.

This clone was seen a single time. This chain uses TRBV13 with TRBJ2-1; D is ambiguous. The CDR3 length is 14 residues. V dropped 3 bases and J dropped 0 bases, with 6 bases sitting between them. CDR1 and CDR2 (germline): PRHDT, FYEKMQ (reference sequence). This chain's CDR3 is CASSFSSSYNEQFF. The CDR3 region has the DNA TGTGCCAGCAGCTTTAGCAGCTCCTACAATGAGCAGTTCTTC.

The sample holds a few counts of this clone. The chain joins TRBV9 to TRBJ2-5; 8 nucleotides line up with TRBD2. Trimming cost V 4 bases and J 4 bases; bases outside gene matches: 6. Germline V gene lookup returns CDR1 SGDLS and CDR2 YYNGEE. This CDR3 has 14 amino acids. CDR3 sequence (DNA): TGTGCCAGCAGCTCCAGTAGCGGGATAGAGACCCAGTACTTC. Protein product: CASSSSSGIETQYF.

The chain combines TRBV5-8 with TRBJ2-7, with 11 bases that match TRBD2. The trim removed 3 bases at V and 2 bases at J, leaving 7 bases unmatched. Germline CDR1 and CDR2: SGHTS and YDEGEE. The length of the CDR3 is 16 residues. The chain's CDR3 is CASSWPTSGAAYEQYF. Written as DNA, the CDR3 is TGTGCCAGCAGCTGGCCGACTAGCGGGGCCGCCTACGAGCAGTACTTC.

The V and J genes are TRBV5-1 and TRBJ2-5; 10 bases align to TRBD2. The CDR3 is 15 residues long. Per germline, CDR1 SGHRS and CDR2 YFSETQ. V was pared by 4 bases and J by 4 bases, with 7 bases of the junction left unmatched. The CDR3 sequence: CASSPWTSGAETQYF. The CDR3 coding sequence is TGCGCCAGCAGCCCATGGACTAGCGGAGCAGAGACCCAGTACTTC.

The chain uses TRBV28 and TRBJ1-6, with 9 bases fitting TRBD1. V gave up 6 bases and J gave up 6 bases; unmatched junction bases: 15. The germline V gene encodes CDR1 MDHEN and CDR2 SYDVKM. This CDR3 has 18 amino acids. CDR3 loop: CASSPFRGQGLLNSPLHF. DNA for the CDR3: TGTGCCAGCAGCCCCTTTAGGGGACAGGGTTTACTTAATTCACCCCTCCACTTT.

The chain is built from TRBV5-1 and TRBJ2-1; the match to TRBD2 covers 16 bases. The germline gives CDR1 SGHRS, CDR2 YFSETQ. Trimming took 0 bases from V and 8 from J; bases not matched to a gene: 11. The CDR3 sequence is 19 residues long. The CDR3 here is CASSLANAGTSGGAYEQFF. The CDR3 DNA reads TGCGCCAGCAGCTTGGCCAATGCCGGGACTAGCGGGGGGGCGTATGAGCAGTTCTTC.

This clone was counted only a few times. This rearrangement joins TRBV2 to TRBJ2-5; 9 nucleotides align to TRBD2. Germline trimming cut 1 base from V and 5 bases from J; bases unmatched to any gene: 11. The CDR3 totals 17 residues. Germline lookup yields CDR1 SNHLY and CDR2 FYNNEI. CDR3 bases: TGTGCCAGCAGTGAAGGGTGGGGCGGGGGGGCCACTGAGACCCAGTACTTC. Its translation is CASSEGWGGGATETQYF.

This chain uses TRBV10-3 with TRBJ2-7, with D possibly being TRBD2 (7 bases). The germline V gene encodes CDR1 ENHRY and CDR2 SYGVKD. V lost 0 bases and J 5 bases, leaving 26 bases between the germline ends. This CDR3 comprises 19 residues. CDR3 in amino acids: CAISESTGLGIRGGDEQYF. The CDR3 region has the DNA TGTGCCATCAGTGAGTCGACAGGCCTAGGAATTAGGGGGGGCGACGAGCAGTACTTC.

This clone was seen a handful of times. J is TRBJ2-3 and V is TRBV6-1, with 10 bases identical to TRBD2. CDR1 and CDR2 from the germline V gene are MNHNS and SASEGT. V trimming: 0 bases; J trimming: 2 bases; junction bases outside the gene matches: 11. This CDR3 region has 19 residues. CDR3 amino acids: CASSEALFSSGRHTDTQYF. The CDR3 nucleotides read TGTGCCAGCAGTGAAGCGCTCTTTTCTAGCGGGAGACACACAGATACGCAGTATTTT.

Only a few counts were recorded for this clone. This rearrangement joins TRBV28 to TRBJ1-4, with D uncertain. Germline CDR1 reads MDHEN; CDR2 reads SYDVKM. CDR3 size: 12 residues. Trimming pared 7 bases from V and 7 bases from J, leaving 10 bases between. Here the CDR3 DNA reads TGTGCCAGCACTCAGCGCGGTGAAAAACTGTTTTTT. This codes for CASTQRGEKLFF.

For the CDR3, the DNA is TGTGCCAGCAGTCCCCCCGCGGGCTACGAGCAGTACTTC. This codes for CASSPPAGYEQYF. The chain couples TRBV28 to TRBJ2-7, with D maybe TRBD2 (5 bases). The CDR3 spans 13 residues. Germline V gene sequence: CDR1 MDHEN, CDR2 SYDVKM. The V end lost 5 bases, the J end lost 3 bases, and 11 bases lay between the germline ends. Complete variable domain (other parts from reference TRBV28 and TRBJ2-7): DVKVTQSSRYLVKRTGEKVFLECVQDMDHENMFWYRQDPGLGLRLIYFSYDVKMKEKGDIPEGYSVSREKKERFSLILESASTNQTSMYLCASSPPAGYEQYFGPGTRLTVT.

This chain connects TRBV18 to TRBJ2-2, with D perhaps matching TRBD1 (6 bases). Germline-derived CDR1 and CDR2 are KGHSH and LQKENI. V dropped 2 bases and J dropped 4 bases, with 11 bases sitting between them. The CDR3 is 15 amino acids. The CDR3 region is CASSPGDTTTGELFF. The CDR3 DNA follows: TGTGCCAGCTCACCAGGGGACACAACCACCGGGGAGCTGTTTTTT.

This clone has more than one count but fewer than ten. The chain couples TRBV27 to TRBJ2-5; D perhaps matches TRBD2 (6 bases). The DNA end lines up better with TRBJ2-7; the J call may be wrong. This CDR3 contains 17 residues. The germline V gene encodes CDR1 MNHEY and CDR2 SMNVEV (reference sequence). CDR3: CASSLRALGGPSYEQYF. The CDR3 DNA is TGTGCCAGCAGTTTAAGGGCGCTGGGGGGTCCTTCCTACGAGCAGTACTTC.

Here the CDR3 reads CASSSLAGGVNEQFF. The CDR3 coding sequence is TGTGCCAGCAGCTCACTAGCGGGGGGAGTTAATGAGCAGTTCTTC. The chain carries TRBV7-6 and TRBJ2-1, with 12 bases identical to TRBD2. Per germline, CDR1 SGHVS and CDR2 FNYEAQ. CDR3 length: 15 residues. V dropped 4 bases and J dropped 7; count of bases not matched to a gene: 5.

The V gene is TRBV14, the J gene TRBJ2-5, with D tentatively TRBD1 (6 bases). The germline V and J ends were trimmed by 5 bases and 4 bases, with 14 bases remaining between them. The CDR3 has 14 residues. From germline, CDR1 is SGHDN and CDR2 FVKESK. The CDR3 is CASSRTRGRETQYF. CDR3 bases: TGTGCCAGCAGCAGGACCAGGGGCCGAGAGACCCAGTACTTC.

The chain combines TRBV7-2 with TRBJ1-2; possibly TRBD1 for D (5 bases). Trimming removed 5 bases at V and 13 bases at J, with 20 bases between. This CDR3 has 13 residues. Germline loops: CDR1 SGHTA, CDR2 FQGNSA. CDR3 DNA sequence: TGTGCCAGCAGCCGACCCGGGGGGTTTGGTGGCACCTTC. Protein: CASSRPGGFGGTF.

CDR3 protein: CASADRGMIGTTNEKLFF. The CDR3 DNA is TGTGCCAGCGCGGACAGGGGGATGATAGGGACTACTAATGAAAAACTGTTTTTT. This rearrangement joins TRBV28 to TRBJ1-4; 10 bases align to TRBD1. CDR1 and CDR2 from the germline V gene are MDHEN and SYDVKM. V lost 8 bases and J lost 2; bases outside the gene matches: 14. The CDR3 is 18 residues long.

This clone was counted many times. The V and J genes are TRBV6-1 and TRBJ2-3; D is undetermined. V lost 3 bases and J 3 bases, leaving 7 bases between the germline ends. The CDR3 loop spans 13 amino acids. The germline CDR1 and CDR2 sequences are MNHNS and SASEGT. DNA of the CDR3: TGTGCCAGCAGTGAGAAAGAGACAGATACGCAGTATTTT. Encoded protein: CASSEKETDTQYF.

This clone was detected only once. The chain uses TRBV19 and TRBJ2-3, with 7 bases lining up with TRBD2. The CDR3 length is 14 residues. Losses at the gene ends were 0 bases for V and 5 bases for J; bases not matched to a gene: 2. Germline CDR1 reads LNHDA; CDR2 reads SQIVND (reference sequence). CDR3 sequence (DNA): TGTGCCAGTAGTATAGATGGCGGGAGAGATACGCAGTATTTT. Encoded protein: CASSIDGGRDTQYF. The variable domain in full, completed from reference TRBV19 and TRBJ2-3, reads DGGITQSPKYLFRKEGQNVTLSCEQNLNHDAMYWYRQDPGQGLRLIYYSQIVNDFQKGDIAEGYSVSREKKESFPLTVTSAQKNPTAFYLCASSIDGGRDTQYFGPGTRLTVL.

This chain uses TRBV4-1 with TRBJ2-7; TRBD2 matches 7 bases. The V and J ends lost 1 base and 6 bases, in that order; junction bases with no gene match: 3. CDR1 MGHRA and CDR2 YSYEKL come from the germline V gene. The CDR3 has 13 amino acids. The CDR3 DNA reads as TGCGCCAGCAGCCAAGCACTAGCGACCGAGCAGTACTTC. As protein: CASSQALATEQYF.

The chain has TRBV28 and TRBJ1-4; 11 bases map to TRBD1. The V segment lost 3 bases and the J segment 5 bases; nucleotides outside the gene matches: 5. CDR3 length equals 16 residues. Germline values: CDR1 MDHEN, CDR2 SYDVKM. CDR3 sequence (DNA): TGTGCCAGCAGTTTTTCCCGGACAGGGGGCAATGAAAAACTGTTTTTT. Translation: CASSFSRTGGNEKLFF.

The chain carries TRBV9 and TRBJ1-5; 11 nucleotides match TRBD1. The germline V gene encodes CDR1 SGDLS and CDR2 YYNGEE. Trimming cost V 3 bases and J 10 bases; bases outside gene matches: 9. The CDR3 consists of 15 residues. The CDR3 reads CASSERGQGGEPQHF. CDR3 DNA sequence: TGTGCCAGCAGCGAGAGGGGACAGGGGGGAGAACCCCAGCATTTT.

This clone was picked up a small number of times. This chain links TRBV7-9 with TRBJ1-5; tentatively, D is TRBD1 (6 bases). Trimming removed 3 bases at V and 7 bases at J, with 28 bases between. CDR3 length equals 19 residues. Germline assignment: CDR1 SEHNR and CDR2 FQNEAQ (reference sequence). CDR3 sequence (DNA): TGTGCCAGCAGCTTTAGTCTTGGCCTAACAGGGATGGTTGGGCAGCCCCAGCATTTT. Its translation: CASSFSLGLTGMVGQPQHF.

A single count supports this clone. CDR3 region: CASSQEVFRGGGYTF. CDR3 coding DNA: TGTGCCAGCAGCCAAGAAGTCTTCAGGGGTGGTGGCTACACCTTC. The chain links TRBV4-2 to TRBJ1-2; D is possibly TRBD1 (6 bases). The CDR3 loop spans 15 amino acids. The V end was cut by 0 bases, the J end by 7 bases, with 15 bases between. Germline lookup yields CDR1 LGHNA and CDR2 YNFKEQ.

The chain combines TRBV6-6 with TRBJ2-5; weak D call: TRBD1 (6 bases). The CDR3 sequence is 14 residues long. Per germline, CDR1 MNHNY and CDR2 SVGAGI (reference sequence). V lost 0 bases, J lost 2 bases, and 7 bases lay in between. The CDR3 region is CASSYSGAQETQYF. DNA for the CDR3: TGTGCCAGCAGTTACTCGGGGGCTCAAGAGACCCAGTACTTC.

This chain uses TRBV11-1 with TRBJ2-5; 10 positions match TRBD1. V lost 4 bases, J lost 5 bases, and 4 bases stayed unmatched. This CDR3 spans 14 amino acids. From germline, CDR1 is SGHAT and CDR2 FQDESV (reference sequence). Here the CDR3 reads CASSSGQGWETQYF. DNA of the CDR3: TGTGCCAGCAGCTCGGGACAGGGGTGGGAGACCCAGTACTTC. The full variable domain, rest sourced from reference TRBV11-1 and TRBJ2-5, is EAEVAQSPRYKITEKSQAVAFWCDPISGHATLYWYRQILGQGPELLVQFQDESVVDDSQLPKDRFSAERLKGVDSTLKIQPAELGDSAMYLCASSSGQGWETQYFGPGTRLLVL.

CDR3 in DNA: TGTGCCAGCAGATACAGGGTGAACACTGAAGCTTTCTTT. Protein sequence: CASRYRVNTEAFF. The J gene is TRBJ1-1, the V gene TRBV2; a possible D gene is TRBD1 (6 bases). The V end lost 6 bases, the J end lost 0 bases, and 8 bases lay between the germline ends. CDR1 and CDR2 from the germline V gene are SNHLY and FYNNEI. This CDR3 has 13 residues.